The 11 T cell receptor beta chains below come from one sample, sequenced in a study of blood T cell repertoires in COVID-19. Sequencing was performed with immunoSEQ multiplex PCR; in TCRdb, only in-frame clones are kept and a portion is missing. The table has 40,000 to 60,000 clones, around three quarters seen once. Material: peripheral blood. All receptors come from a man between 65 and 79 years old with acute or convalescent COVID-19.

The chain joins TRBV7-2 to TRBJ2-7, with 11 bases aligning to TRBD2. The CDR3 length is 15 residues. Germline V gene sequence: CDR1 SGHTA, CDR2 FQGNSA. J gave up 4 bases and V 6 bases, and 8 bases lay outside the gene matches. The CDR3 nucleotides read TGTGCCAGCAGTTCCACCGGGACTAGCGGTTACGAGCAGTACTTC. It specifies CASSSTGTSGYEQYF.

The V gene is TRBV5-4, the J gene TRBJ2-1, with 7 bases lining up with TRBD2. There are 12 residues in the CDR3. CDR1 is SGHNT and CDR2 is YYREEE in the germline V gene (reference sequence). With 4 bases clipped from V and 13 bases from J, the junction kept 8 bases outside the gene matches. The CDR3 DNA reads TGTGCCAGCAGCACCGACAGCGGGGAACAGTTCTTC. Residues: CASSTDSGEQFF.

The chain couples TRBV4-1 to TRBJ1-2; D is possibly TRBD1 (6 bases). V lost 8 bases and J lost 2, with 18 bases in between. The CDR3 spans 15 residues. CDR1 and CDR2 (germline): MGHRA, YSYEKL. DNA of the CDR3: TGCGCCAGCCACTCATTACTACAGGGAAACTATGGCTACACCTTC. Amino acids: CASHSLLQGNYGYTF.

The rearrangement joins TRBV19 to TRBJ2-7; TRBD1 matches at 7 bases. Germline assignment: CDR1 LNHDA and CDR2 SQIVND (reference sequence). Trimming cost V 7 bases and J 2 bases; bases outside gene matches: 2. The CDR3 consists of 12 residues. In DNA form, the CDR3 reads TGTGCCAGTACGGACAGGACCTACGAGCAGTACTTC. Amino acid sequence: CASTDRTYEQYF.

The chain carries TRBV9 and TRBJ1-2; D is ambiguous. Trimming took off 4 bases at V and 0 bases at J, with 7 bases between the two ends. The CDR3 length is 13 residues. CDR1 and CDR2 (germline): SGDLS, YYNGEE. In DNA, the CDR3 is TGTGCCAGCAGCCCGCAGACTAACTATGGCTACACCTTC. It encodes CASSPQTNYGYTF.

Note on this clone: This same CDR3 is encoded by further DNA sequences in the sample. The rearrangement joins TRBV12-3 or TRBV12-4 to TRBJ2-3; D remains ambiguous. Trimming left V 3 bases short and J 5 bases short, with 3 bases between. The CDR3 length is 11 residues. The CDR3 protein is CASSLRDTQYF. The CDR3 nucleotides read TGTGCCAGCAGTTTGAGAGATACGCAGTATTTT.

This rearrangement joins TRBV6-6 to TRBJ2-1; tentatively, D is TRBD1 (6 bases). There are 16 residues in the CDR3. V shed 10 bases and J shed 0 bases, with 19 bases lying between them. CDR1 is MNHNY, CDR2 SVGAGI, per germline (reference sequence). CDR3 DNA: TGTGCCACCGCCCTATCCTTGACAGGCTCCTACAATGAGCAGTTCTTC. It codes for CATALSLTGSYNEQFF.

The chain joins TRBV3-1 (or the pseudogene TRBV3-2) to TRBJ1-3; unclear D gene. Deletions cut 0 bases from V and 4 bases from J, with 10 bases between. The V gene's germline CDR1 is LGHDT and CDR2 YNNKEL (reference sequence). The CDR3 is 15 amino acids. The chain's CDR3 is CASSQDRLVGNTIYF. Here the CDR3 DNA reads TGTGCCAGCAGCCAAGATCGACTAGTAGGAAACACCATATATTTT.

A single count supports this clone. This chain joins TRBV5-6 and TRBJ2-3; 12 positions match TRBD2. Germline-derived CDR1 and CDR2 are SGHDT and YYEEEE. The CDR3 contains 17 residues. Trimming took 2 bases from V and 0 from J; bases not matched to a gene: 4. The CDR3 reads CASSFGLAGSSTDTQYF. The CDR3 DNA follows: TGTGCCAGCAGCTTTGGACTAGCGGGGTCTAGCACAGATACGCAGTATTTT. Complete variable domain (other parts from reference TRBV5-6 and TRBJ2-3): DAGVTQSPTHLIKTRGQQVTLRCSPKSGHDTVSWYQQALGQGPQFIFQYYEEEERQRGNFPDRFSGHQFPNYSSELNVNALLLGDSALYLCASSFGLAGSSTDTQYFGPGTRLTVL.

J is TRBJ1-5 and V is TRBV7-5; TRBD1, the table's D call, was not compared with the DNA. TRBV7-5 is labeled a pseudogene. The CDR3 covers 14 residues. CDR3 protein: CVRSQQVPNQPQHF. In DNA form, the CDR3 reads TGTGTCAGAAGCCAACAGGTCCCTAATCAGCCCCAGCATTTT.

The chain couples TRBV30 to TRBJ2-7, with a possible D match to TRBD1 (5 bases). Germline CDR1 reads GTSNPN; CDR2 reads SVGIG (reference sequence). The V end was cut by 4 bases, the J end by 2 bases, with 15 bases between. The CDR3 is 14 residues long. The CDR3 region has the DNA TGTGCCTGGAAAGGGAAGGGGTTAACCTACGAGCAGTACTTC. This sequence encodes CAWKGKGLTYEQYF.